Reported below is one T cell receptor (beta chain). What it recognizes is unknown. CDR1 is LNHDA and CDR2 is SQIVND in the germline V gene (reference sequence). The ends were cut back, 7 bases at V and 7 bases at J, with 14 bases in the middle. The CDR3 totals 12 residues. These data originate in a study of beta chain features in type 1 diabetes. Sorting based on CD45RO/CCR7/CD25/CD127/CD95/CD27 separated CD4+ naive, central memory, regulatory and stem cell-like memory cells. Populations obtained by sorting all exceeded 98% purity. General study results and limits: Insertions were fewer and deletions more numerous at VDJ junctions in type 1 diabetes patients.

Investigators reverse transcribed all isolated RNA, so they sequenced expressed TCRB transcripts. Data came from immunoSEQ multiplex PCR; TCRdb stores just in-frame clones and leaves some out. The sample has some 900,000 clones, roughly a sixth seen once; the top ten hold around 0.02%. This sequence was found in a woman aged 18 to 35 in good health. V is TRBV19 and J is TRBJ2-7; D might be TRBD1 or TRBD2, each matching 5 bases. Sample: naive CD4+ T cells from blood. This CDR3 is CASTTLGVEQYF. The CDR3 DNA is TGTGCCAGTACTACCTTGGGGGTAGAGCAGTACTTC.